This note documents a single T cell receptor (beta chain) sequence. Its cognate antigen is unknown. The data were obtained in a study of Ad26.COV2.S vaccination and SARS-CoV-2 variants. Repertoires were generated with immunoSEQ multiplex PCR, while TCRdb's copy carries only in-frame clones and drops some. Here the sample spans more than 300,000 clones, around 89% being singletons. Study conclusions and caveats: Placebo and vaccine recipients had non-spike TCR breadth that was similar. Substantial post-vaccination breadth of spike-specific CD8+ and CD4+ T cell responses was reported.

The CDR3 has 13 residues. The germline V gene encodes CDR1 GTSNPN and CDR2 SVGIG (reference sequence). The V gene end was trimmed by 5 bases and the J gene end by 2 bases; junction bases not matched to a gene: 6. Treatment noted: some 20 received Ad26.COV2.S at low or high dose, single or two shots; a few received placebo; per-sample allocation not given. Repertoires come from day 63 after the first vaccine or placebo injection. A Boston adult aged 18-55 years was the donor. The TCR originated in a person aged 18-65 years who received the Ad26.COV2.S COVID-19 vaccine or a placebo. The sample here was peripheral blood, taken in a trial of Ad26.COV2.S vaccine versus placebo. The V gene is TRBV30, the J gene TRBJ2-7, with 7 bases identical to TRBD1. The CDR3 is CAWGGQQTYEQYF. The CDR3 bases are TGTGCCTGGGGGGGACAGCAGACCTACGAGCAGTACTTC. The full variable domain, in which reference TRBV30 and TRBJ2-7 provide the parts outside the CDR3, is SQTIHQWPATLVQPVGSPLSLECTVEGTSNPNLYWYRQAAGRGLQLLFYSVGIGQISSEVPQNLSASRPQDRQFILSSKKLLLSDSGFYLCAWGGQQTYEQYFGPGTRLTVT.